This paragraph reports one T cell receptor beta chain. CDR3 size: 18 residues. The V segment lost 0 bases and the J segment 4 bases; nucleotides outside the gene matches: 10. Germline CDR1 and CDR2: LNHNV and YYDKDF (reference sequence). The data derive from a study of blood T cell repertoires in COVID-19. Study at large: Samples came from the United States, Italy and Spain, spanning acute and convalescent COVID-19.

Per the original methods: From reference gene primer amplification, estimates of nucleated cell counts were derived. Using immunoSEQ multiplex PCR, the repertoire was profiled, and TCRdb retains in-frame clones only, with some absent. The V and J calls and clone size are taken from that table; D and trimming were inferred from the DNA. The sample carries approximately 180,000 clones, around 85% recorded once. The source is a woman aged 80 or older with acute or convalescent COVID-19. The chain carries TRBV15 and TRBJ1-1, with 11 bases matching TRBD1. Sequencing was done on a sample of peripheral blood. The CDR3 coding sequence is TGTGCCACCAGCAGAGATCTCAGGACAGGGGGCAGGGGCACTGAAGCTTTCTTT. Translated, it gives CATSRDLRTGGRGTEAFF.